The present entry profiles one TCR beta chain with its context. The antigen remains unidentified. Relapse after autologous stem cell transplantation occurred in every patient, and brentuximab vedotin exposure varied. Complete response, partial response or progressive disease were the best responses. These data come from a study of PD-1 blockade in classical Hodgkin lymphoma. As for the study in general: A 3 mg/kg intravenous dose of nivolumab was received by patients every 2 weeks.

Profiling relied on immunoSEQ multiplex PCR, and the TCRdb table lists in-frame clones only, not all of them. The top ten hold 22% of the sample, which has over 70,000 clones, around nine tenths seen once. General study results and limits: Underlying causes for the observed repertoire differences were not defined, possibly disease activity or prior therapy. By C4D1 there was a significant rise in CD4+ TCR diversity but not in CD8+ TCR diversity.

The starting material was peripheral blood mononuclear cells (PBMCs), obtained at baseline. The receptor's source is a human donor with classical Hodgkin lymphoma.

CDR3 sequence reads: CASSLRGTSLSNEQFF. In DNA, the CDR3 is TGTGCCAGCAGCCTTCGTGGGACTAGCCTCTCCAATGAGCAGTTCTTC. The V and J genes are TRBV7-9 and TRBJ2-1; 9 bases fit TRBD2. The V and J ends lost 5 bases and 6 bases, in that order; junction bases with no gene match: 11. This CDR3 contains 16 residues. The germline V gene has CDR1 SEHNR and CDR2 FQNEAQ (reference sequence).